The 28 T cell receptor beta chains below all came from one sample that was sequenced in a study of shared clonotypes between healthy human individuals. Clones were sequenced by immunoSEQ multiplex PCR, and TCRdb holds only the in-frame ones, with some missing. The table records approximately 720,000 clones, 72% of them present only once. Sequencing was carried out using memory CD4+ T cells sorted from blood. Stated subset: CD45RA-negative fraction. Receptor source: a woman in her 30s in good health.

A word on this clone: In the same sample, other DNA sequences code for this CDR3. The chain links TRBV28 to TRBJ2-7, with D uncertain. The CDR3 covers 11 residues. Germline V gene data show CDR1 as MDHEN and CDR2 as SYDVKM. Trimming removed 6 bases from V and 3 bases from J, with 6 bases in between. This chain's CDR3 is CASSTFYEQYF. Here the CDR3 DNA reads TGTGCCAGCAGCACATTCTACGAGCAGTACTTC.

This rearrangement joins TRBV30 to TRBJ2-7, with a tentative D call TRBD2 (6 bases). The CDR3 has 13 amino acids. The germline gives CDR1 GTSNPN, CDR2 SVGIG (reference sequence). V gave up 5 bases and J gave up 3 bases, with 14 bases separating them. The CDR3 DNA follows: TGTGCCTGGGCCCGCCAGGAGGGCTACGAGCAGTACTTC. The encoded protein is CAWARQEGYEQYF.

The gene calls are TRBV4-1 and TRBJ2-1; D is perhaps TRBD1 (6 bases). Trimming cost V 0 bases and J 4 bases, with 16 bases left between them. This CDR3 is 17 amino acids long. CDR1 MGHRA and CDR2 YSYEKL come from the germline V gene. In DNA form, the CDR3 reads TGCGCCAGCAGCCAAGACCCTCGTGGGGACAAATACAATGAGCAGTTCTTC. It translates to CASSQDPRGDKYNEQFF.

The rearrangement links TRBV5-5 to TRBJ1-3; D not certain. Per the germline V gene, CDR1 is SGHKS and CDR2 is YYEKEE (reference sequence). Trimming took 0 bases from V and 0 from J, leaving 4 bases between them. The CDR3 length is 14 residues. CDR3 residues: CASSLVVSGNTIYF. CDR3 bases: TGTGCCAGCAGCTTGGTTGTCTCTGGAAACACCATATATTTT.

The chain uses TRBV5-1 and TRBJ2-1, with D perhaps matching TRBD1 (6 bases). CDR3 length equals 15 residues. The V end lost 6 bases, the J end lost 0 bases, and 13 bases lay between the germline ends. Germline CDR1 is SGHRS and CDR2 is YFSETQ. CDR3 DNA: TGCGCCAGCACCTTACAGGGTAGCTCCTACAATGAGCAGTTCTTC. It specifies CASTLQGSSYNEQFF.

The chain is built from TRBV20-1 and TRBJ2-1, with D uncertain. Germline CDR1 reads DFQATT; CDR2 reads SNEGSKA (reference sequence). The CDR3 extends over 11 amino acids. V lost 3 bases to trimming and J lost 15 bases, with 15 bases between them. The CDR3 DNA sequence: TGCAGTGCTAGTCCGGCGACAACCCCGTTCTTC. Amino acids: CSASPATTPFF.

The rearrangement links TRBV11-2 to TRBJ2-5; 12 bases align to TRBD1. V lost 1 base, J lost 5 bases, and 8 bases stayed unmatched. Germline V gene lookup returns CDR1 SGHAT and CDR2 FQNNGV. The CDR3 has 17 amino acids. CDR3 residues: CASSLVRDRGRGETQYF. In DNA form, the CDR3 reads TGTGCCAGCAGCTTAGTCCGGGACAGGGGGCGCGGGGAGACCCAGTACTTC. The whole variable domain, remainder taken from reference TRBV11-2 and TRBJ2-5, is EAGVAQSPRYKIIEKRQSVAFWCNPISGHATLYWYQQILGQGPKLLIQFQNNGVVDDSQLPKDRFSAERLKGVDSTLKIQPAKLEDSAVYLCASSLVRDRGRGETQYFGPGTRLLVL.

The chain combines TRBV2 with TRBJ2-5; 10 bases are a match to TRBD1. Germline V CDR1 and CDR2: SNHLY, FYNNEI. This CDR3 has 15 residues. V trimming: 6 bases; J trimming: 1 base; junction bases outside the gene matches: 5. The DNA for the CDR3 is TGTGCCAGCAGGGGGACAGGGGTGCCCCAAGAGACCCAGTACTTC. Its translation: CASRGTGVPQETQYF.

This chain joins TRBV6-4 and TRBJ1-5; D is unclear. Germline-derived CDR1 and CDR2 are MRHNA and SNTAGT. The length of the CDR3 is 16 residues. V was clipped by 4 bases and J by 7 bases, with 20 bases between them. The CDR3 sequence is CASSVGRAPMGQPQHF. CDR3 in DNA: TGTGCCAGCAGTGTGGGTCGGGCTCCAATGGGGCAGCCCCAGCATTTT.

This chain connects TRBV2 to TRBJ1-2; tentative D call: TRBD1 (6 bases). CDR1 SNHLY and CDR2 FYNNEI come from the germline V gene. Trimming pared 6 bases from V and 4 bases from J, leaving 12 bases between. The CDR3 length is 13 residues. CDR3 loop: CASRKDSSYGYTF. CDR3 nucleotides: TGTGCCAGCAGGAAGGACAGTTCCTATGGCTACACCTTC.

This rearrangement joins TRBV19 to TRBJ2-1; 9 bases fit TRBD1. The germline CDR1 and CDR2 sequences are LNHDA and SQIVND (reference sequence). V lost 5 bases to trimming and J lost 7 bases; unmatched junction nucleotides: 9. CDR3 size: 15 residues. CDR3 residues: CASSVVGTGWNEQFF. The CDR3, as DNA: TGTGCCAGTAGTGTTGTCGGGACAGGGTGGAATGAGCAGTTCTTC.

This rearrangement joins TRBV6-6 to TRBJ2-2; D is unclear. Trimming removed 6 bases from V and 3 bases from J, with 14 bases in between. The germline gives CDR1 MNHNY, CDR2 SVGAGI (reference sequence). The CDR3 has 15 residues. CDR3 sequence: CASSLQWYDTGELFF. The CDR3 DNA is TGTGCCAGCAGCTTACAGTGGTATGACACCGGGGAGCTGTTTTTT.

The chain combines TRBV2 with TRBJ2-1; D is uncertain. Germline V gene data show CDR1 as SNHLY and CDR2 as FYNNEI. The CDR3 totals 19 residues. The V end was cut by 0 bases, the J end by 0 bases, with 18 bases between. CDR3 amino acids: CASSEAPGVVFSSYNEQFF. The CDR3 bases are TGTGCCAGCAGTGAAGCTCCAGGTGTCGTATTTAGCTCCTACAATGAGCAGTTCTTC.

A single count supports this clone. The J gene is TRBJ2-1, the V gene TRBV7-2; D is perhaps TRBD2 (5 bases). CDR1 is SGHTA, CDR2 FQGNSA, per germline. V was cut by 5 bases and J by 0 bases, with 11 bases left in between. This CDR3 contains 15 residues. CDR3 sequence (DNA): TGTGCCAGCAGCCAAGCGGCCCGCTCCTACAATGAGCAGTTCTTC. This gives the protein CASSQAARSYNEQFF.

J is TRBJ2-3 and V is TRBV5-4, with a tentative D call TRBD2 (5 bases). The germline V gene has CDR1 SGHNT and CDR2 YYREEE (reference sequence). This CDR3 has 15 amino acids. Trimming pared 1 base from V and 0 bases from J, leaving 9 bases between. CDR3 in DNA: TGTGCCAGCAGCTTGTCCAGCGGCAGCACAGATACGCAGTATTTT. Residues: CASSLSSGSTDTQYF.

As regards this clone: Other nucleotide sequences from this sample produce the same CDR3. This rearrangement joins TRBV5-1 to TRBJ2-3, with D perhaps TRBD1 (5 bases). The V end was cut by 0 bases, the J end by 2 bases, with 13 bases between. This CDR3 contains 16 residues. The V gene's germline CDR1 is SGHRS and CDR2 YFSETQ. The CDR3 DNA sequence: TGCGCCAGCAGCTTGGCCCAGGGTCCTTCCACAGATACGCAGTATTTT. It specifies CASSLAQGPSTDTQYF.

With regard to this clone: In the same sample, other DNA sequences code for this CDR3. This chain connects TRBV27 to TRBJ2-6; D unresolved. Germline-derived CDR1 and CDR2 are MNHEY and SMNVEV (reference sequence). With 3 bases removed from V and 4 bases from J, the gap between germline ends came to 7 bases. CDR3 length: 14 residues. CDR3 sequence (DNA): TGTGCCAGCAGTTTCGGGTCCGGGGCCAACGTCCTGACTTTC. It translates to CASSFGSGANVLTF.

This chain connects TRBV5-1 to TRBJ2-2; tentative D call: TRBD1 (6 bases). Per the germline V gene, CDR1 is SGHRS and CDR2 is YFSETQ. Trimming removed 0 bases at V and 3 bases at J, with 9 bases between. The CDR3 has 15 residues. The CDR3 DNA reads as TGCGCCAGCAGCTTGGTGGGGGCGGACACCGGGGAGCTGTTTTTT. It encodes CASSLVGADTGELFF.

As concerns this clone: A junction end diverges from the germline sequence, so it may reflect a read error. This chain uses TRBV7-8 with TRBJ2-5; 8 nucleotides match TRBD1. The germline CDR1 and CDR2 sequences are SGHVS and FQNEAQ. CDR3 length equals 17 residues. For the CDR3, the DNA is TGTGCCAGCAGCTTCATTCCCGGGACAGGCCGCCAAGGGACCCAGTACTTC. Its protein product is CASSFIPGTGRQGTQYF.

DNA for the CDR3: TGTGCCAGCAGGGGACCGGGACAGGGGGACGAAAAACTGTTTTTT. The encoded protein is CASRGPGQGDEKLFF. V and J are TRBV28 and TRBJ1-4, with 11 bases aligning to TRBD1. V was pared by 6 bases and J by 8 bases, with 8 bases of the junction left unmatched. Germline loops: CDR1 MDHEN, CDR2 SYDVKM. The CDR3 has 15 amino acids.

The rearrangement joins TRBV5-8 to TRBJ2-1, with 11 bases fitting TRBD2. Germline loops: CDR1 SGHTS, CDR2 YDEGEE. V gave up 0 bases and J gave up 5 bases; unmatched junction bases: 7. The CDR3 is 17 residues long. CDR3 coding DNA: TGTGCCAGCAGCTTGGCCGGAACTAGCGGGAGACACAATGAGCAGTTCTTC. It translates to CASSLAGTSGRHNEQFF.

The table lists this clone with a few counts. V gene TRBV7-9 combines with J gene TRBJ2-1; TRBD2 matches at 11 bases. Germline V CDR1 and CDR2: SEHNR, FQNEAQ (reference sequence). J lost 3 bases, V lost 1 base, and 2 bases had no gene match. The CDR3 covers 16 residues. CDR3 DNA: TGTGCCAGCAGCTTAGGACTAGCGGGAAACTACAATGAGCAGTTCTTC. Translation: CASSLGLAGNYNEQFF.

The V call is TRBV29-1, the J call TRBJ2-1; TRBD1 is a possible D gene (6 bases). Germline V gene lookup returns CDR1 SQVTM and CDR2 ANQGSEA. V was shortened by 7 bases and J by 7 bases, with 14 bases between the two germline ends. This CDR3 comprises 12 residues. The CDR3 nucleotides are TGCAGCGCCAGGGACACCTGGAATGAGCAGTTCTTC. It encodes CSARDTWNEQFF.

The CDR3 loop reads CAISRDGSSGNTIYF. The DNA for the CDR3 is TGTGCCATCAGTAGAGACGGGAGCTCTGGAAACACCATATATTTT. The chain is built from TRBV10-3 and TRBJ1-3; no firm D call. The germline V gene has CDR1 ENHRY and CDR2 SYGVKD. Trimming removed 5 bases from V and 0 bases from J, with 11 bases in between. The CDR3 extends over 15 amino acids.

This chain links TRBV5-1 with TRBJ1-1, with 7 nucleotides matching TRBD1. The trim removed 4 bases at V and 4 bases at J, leaving 13 bases unmatched. This CDR3 spans 16 amino acids. The germline CDR1 and CDR2 sequences are SGHRS and YFSETQ. In DNA form, the CDR3 reads TGCGCCAGCAGCCCCGGGACGCTTCAGGGGGGCACTGAAGCTTTCTTT. This sequence encodes CASSPGTLQGGTEAFF.

The rearrangement joins TRBV30 to TRBJ2-5, with TRBD1 identical over 8 bases. The DNA end is more similar to TRBJ2-7, so the J call may be wrong. Germline lookup yields CDR1 GTSNPN and CDR2 SVGIG (reference sequence). The CDR3 is 14 residues long. CDR3 protein: CAWSQDRVVGEQYF. CDR3 coding DNA: TGTGCCTGGAGTCAGGACAGGGTAGTCGGCGAGCAGTACTTC.

The chain couples TRBV14 to TRBJ2-3, with a weak D call TRBD1 (5 bases). CDR3 length: 15 residues. V was shortened by 3 bases and J by 3 bases, with 13 bases between the two germline ends. Germline V gene sequence: CDR1 SGHDN, CDR2 FVKESK. This CDR3 reads CASSHGRTKTDTQYF. CDR3 DNA: TGTGCCAGCAGCCACGGCCGGACAAAAACAGATACGCAGTATTTT.

The chain uses TRBV28 and TRBJ2-7; D might be TRBD1 (6 bases). The V end lost 6 bases, the J end lost 2 bases, and 14 bases lay between the germline ends. This CDR3 comprises 14 residues. Germline V lookup: CDR1 MDHEN, CDR2 SYDVKM. The CDR3 loop reads CASSTDRPTYEQYF. The CDR3 DNA sequence: TGTGCCAGCAGCACAGACAGGCCAACCTACGAGCAGTACTTC. Full variable domain (remainder filled in from reference TRBV28 and TRBJ2-7): DVKVTQSSRYLVKRTGEKVFLECVQDMDHENMFWYRQDPGLGLRLIYFSYDVKMKEKGDIPEGYSVSREKKERFSLILESASTNQTSMYLCASSTDRPTYEQYFGPGTRLTVT.